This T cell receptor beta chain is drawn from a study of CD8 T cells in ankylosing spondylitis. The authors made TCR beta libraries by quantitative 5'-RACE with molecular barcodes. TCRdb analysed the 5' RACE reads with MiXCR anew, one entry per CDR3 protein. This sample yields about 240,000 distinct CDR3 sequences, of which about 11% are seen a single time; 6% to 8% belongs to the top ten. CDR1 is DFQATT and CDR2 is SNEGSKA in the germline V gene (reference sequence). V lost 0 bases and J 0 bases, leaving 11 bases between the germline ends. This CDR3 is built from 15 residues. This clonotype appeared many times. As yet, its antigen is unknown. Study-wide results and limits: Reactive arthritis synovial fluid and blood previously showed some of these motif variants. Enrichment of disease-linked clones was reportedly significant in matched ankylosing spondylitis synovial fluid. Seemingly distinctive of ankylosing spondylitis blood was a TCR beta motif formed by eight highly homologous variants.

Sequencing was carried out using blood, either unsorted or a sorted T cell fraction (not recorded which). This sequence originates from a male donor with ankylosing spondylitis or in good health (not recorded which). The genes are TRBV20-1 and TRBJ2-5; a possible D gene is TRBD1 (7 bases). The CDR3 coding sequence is TGCAGTGCTAGAGAGGGCAGGGGGGACCAAGAGACCCAGTACTTC. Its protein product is CSAREGRGDQETQYF.